Given below is one T cell receptor (beta chain) in context. Its antigen is unidentified. These data come from a study of post-analysis software for immune sequencing data. General study points: A significant reduction in normalized Chao1 diversity was observed in multiple sclerosis patients versus controls. Strong co-clustering by F measure was evident for samples that had been prepared in the same batch. Roughly five TRBV segments were more frequent in patients than controls; TRBV5-6, TRBV5-1 and TRBV20-1 belonged to this group.

The CDR3 is 18 amino acids. V was trimmed by 2 bases and J by 4 bases, leaving 20 bases between them. Germline V gene lookup returns CDR1 KGHDR and CDR2 SFDVKD. cDNA libraries for TCR beta contained unique molecular identifiers. TCRdb called the PCR reads again in MiXCR, with one record for every CDR3 protein. In the table there are 600,000 to 700,000 distinct CDR3 sequences, more than 50% of which are singletons. The receptor's source is a girl aged 2 to 9 with multiple sclerosis. The sample consisted of blood. V is TRBV24-1 and J is TRBJ2-1; the D gene is possibly TRBD1 (5 bases). CDR3 DNA: TGTGCCACCAGTGATTCCCTCCCCAGAGACAGAGAATACAATGAGCAGTTCTTC. Translating it yields CATSDSLPRDREYNEQFF.